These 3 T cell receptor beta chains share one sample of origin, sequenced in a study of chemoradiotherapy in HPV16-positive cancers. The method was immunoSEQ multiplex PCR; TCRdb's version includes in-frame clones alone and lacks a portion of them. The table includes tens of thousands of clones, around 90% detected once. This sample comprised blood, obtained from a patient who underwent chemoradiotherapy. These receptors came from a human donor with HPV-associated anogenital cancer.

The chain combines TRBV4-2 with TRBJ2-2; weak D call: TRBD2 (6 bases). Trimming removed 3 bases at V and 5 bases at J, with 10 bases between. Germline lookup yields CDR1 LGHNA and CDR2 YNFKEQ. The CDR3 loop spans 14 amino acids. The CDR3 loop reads CASSQGEETGELFF. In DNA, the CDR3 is TGTGCCAGCAGCCAGGGGGAGGAAACCGGGGAGCTGTTTTTT.

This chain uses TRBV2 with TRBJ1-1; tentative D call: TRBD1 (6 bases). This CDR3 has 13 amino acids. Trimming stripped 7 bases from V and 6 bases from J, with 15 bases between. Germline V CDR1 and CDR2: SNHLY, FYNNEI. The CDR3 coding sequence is TGTGCCAGCACTGTGGGGGCGCGGGCTGAAGCTTTCTTT. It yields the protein CASTVGARAEAFF.

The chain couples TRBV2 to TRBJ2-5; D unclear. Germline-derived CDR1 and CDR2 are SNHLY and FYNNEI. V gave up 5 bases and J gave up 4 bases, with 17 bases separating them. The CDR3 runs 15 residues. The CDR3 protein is CASSPVLGVRETQYF. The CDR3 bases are TGTGCCAGCAGTCCTGTCCTCGGAGTGAGAGAGACCCAGTACTTC.